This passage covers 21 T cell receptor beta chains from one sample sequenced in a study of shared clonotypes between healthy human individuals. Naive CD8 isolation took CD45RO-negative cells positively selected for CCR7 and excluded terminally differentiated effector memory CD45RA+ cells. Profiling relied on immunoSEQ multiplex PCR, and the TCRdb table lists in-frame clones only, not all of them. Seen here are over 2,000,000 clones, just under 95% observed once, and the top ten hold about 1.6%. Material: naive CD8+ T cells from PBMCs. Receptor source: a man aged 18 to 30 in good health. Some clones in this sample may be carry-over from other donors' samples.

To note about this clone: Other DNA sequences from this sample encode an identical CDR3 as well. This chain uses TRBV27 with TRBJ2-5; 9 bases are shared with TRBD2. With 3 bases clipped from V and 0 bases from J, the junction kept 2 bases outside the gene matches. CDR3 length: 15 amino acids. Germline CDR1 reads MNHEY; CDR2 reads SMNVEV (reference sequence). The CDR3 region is CASSLLAGNQETQYF. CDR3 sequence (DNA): TGTGCCAGCAGTTTGCTAGCGGGGAACCAAGAGACCCAGTACTTC.

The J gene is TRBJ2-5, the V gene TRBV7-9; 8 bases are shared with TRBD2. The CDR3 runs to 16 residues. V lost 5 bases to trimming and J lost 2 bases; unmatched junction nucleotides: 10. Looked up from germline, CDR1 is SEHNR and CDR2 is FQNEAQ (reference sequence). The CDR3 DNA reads TGTGCCAGCAGCCCTGGGATAGCGGGACCTCAAGAGACCCAGTACTTC. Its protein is CASSPGIAGPQETQYF.

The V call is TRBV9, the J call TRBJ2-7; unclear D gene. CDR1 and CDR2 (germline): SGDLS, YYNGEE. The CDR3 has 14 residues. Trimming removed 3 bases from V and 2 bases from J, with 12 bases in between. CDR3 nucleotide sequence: TGTGCCAGCAGCGAGACTTACACAACCTACGAGCAGTACTTC. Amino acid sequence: CASSETYTTYEQYF.

This chain's CDR3 is CASSTGTGSSGANVLTF. CDR3 nucleotides: TGTGCCAGCAGCACCGGGACAGGGAGCTCTGGGGCCAACGTCCTGACTTTC. The rearrangement joins TRBV7-9 to TRBJ2-6, with 9 bases lining up with TRBD1. The CDR3 has 17 residues. The ends lost 5 bases at V and 0 bases at J; junction bases unmatched: 5. Germline V gives CDR1 SEHNR, CDR2 FQNEAQ (reference sequence).

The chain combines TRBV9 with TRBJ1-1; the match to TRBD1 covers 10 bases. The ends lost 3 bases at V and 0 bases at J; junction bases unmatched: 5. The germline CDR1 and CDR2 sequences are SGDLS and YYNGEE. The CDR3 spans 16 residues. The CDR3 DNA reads TGTGCCAGCAGCGCTGGGACAGGGGCTTTGAACACTGAAGCTTTCTTT. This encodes CASSAGTGALNTEAFF.

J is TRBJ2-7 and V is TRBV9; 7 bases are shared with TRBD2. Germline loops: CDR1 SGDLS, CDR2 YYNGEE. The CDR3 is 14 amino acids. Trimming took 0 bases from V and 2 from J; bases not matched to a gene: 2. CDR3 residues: CASSVGRETYEQYF. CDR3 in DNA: TGTGCCAGCAGCGTAGGGCGGGAGACCTACGAGCAGTACTTC.

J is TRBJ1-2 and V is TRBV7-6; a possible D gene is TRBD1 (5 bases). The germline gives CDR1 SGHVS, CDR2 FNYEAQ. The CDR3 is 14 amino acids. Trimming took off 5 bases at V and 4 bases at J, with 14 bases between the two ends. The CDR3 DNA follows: TGTGCCAGCAGCCCGACCGGGACGGCCTATGGCTACACCTTC. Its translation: CASSPTGTAYGYTF.

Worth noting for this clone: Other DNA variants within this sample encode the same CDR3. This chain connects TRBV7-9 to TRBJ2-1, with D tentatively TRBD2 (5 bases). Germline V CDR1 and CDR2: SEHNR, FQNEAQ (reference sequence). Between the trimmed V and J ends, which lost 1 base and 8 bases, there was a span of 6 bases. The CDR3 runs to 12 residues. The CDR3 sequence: CASSLVRDEQFF. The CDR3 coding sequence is TGTGCCAGCAGCTTAGTGCGGGATGAGCAGTTCTTC.

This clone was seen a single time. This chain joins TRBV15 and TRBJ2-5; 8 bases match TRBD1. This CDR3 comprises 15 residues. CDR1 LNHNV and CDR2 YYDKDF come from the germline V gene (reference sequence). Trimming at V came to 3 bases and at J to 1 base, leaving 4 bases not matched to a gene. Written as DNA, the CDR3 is TGTGCCACCAGCAGCCGACAGGGGATCCAAGAGACCCAGTACTTC. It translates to CATSSRQGIQETQYF.

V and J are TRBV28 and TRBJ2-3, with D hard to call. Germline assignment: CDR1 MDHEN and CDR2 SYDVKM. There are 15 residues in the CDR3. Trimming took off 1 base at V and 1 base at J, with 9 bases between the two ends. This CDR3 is CASSLLGGGTDTQYF. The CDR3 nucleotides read TGTGCCAGCAGTTTATTGGGCGGAGGCACAGATACGCAGTATTTT.

The CDR3 coding sequence is TGTGCCAGCAGTGACCTGGGCAATACCCTCATTGGGGCCAACGTCCTGACTTTC. It translates to CASSDLGNTLIGANVLTF. The V and J genes are TRBV2 and TRBJ2-6; D remains ambiguous. Trimming took off 3 bases at V and 3 bases at J, with 18 bases between the two ends. Germline lookup yields CDR1 SNHLY and CDR2 FYNNEI. The CDR3 length is 18 residues.

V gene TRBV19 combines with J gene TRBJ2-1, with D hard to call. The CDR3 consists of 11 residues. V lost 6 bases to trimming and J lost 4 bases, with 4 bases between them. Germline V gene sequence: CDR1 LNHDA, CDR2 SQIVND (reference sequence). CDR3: CASSQYNEQFF. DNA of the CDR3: TGTGCCAGTAGCCAATACAATGAGCAGTTCTTC.

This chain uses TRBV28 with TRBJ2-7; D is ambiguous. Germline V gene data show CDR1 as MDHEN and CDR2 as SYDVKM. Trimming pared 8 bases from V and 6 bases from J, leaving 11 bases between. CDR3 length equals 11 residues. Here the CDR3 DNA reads TGTGCCAGCCAAGTCGGCGGCGAGCAGTACTTC. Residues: CASQVGGEQYF.

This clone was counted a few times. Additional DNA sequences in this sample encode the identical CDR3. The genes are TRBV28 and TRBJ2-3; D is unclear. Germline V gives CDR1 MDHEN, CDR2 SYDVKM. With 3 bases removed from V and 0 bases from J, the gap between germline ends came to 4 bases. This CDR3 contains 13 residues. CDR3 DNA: TGTGCCAGCAGTTTTCGGAGCACAGATACGCAGTATTTT. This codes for CASSFRSTDTQYF.

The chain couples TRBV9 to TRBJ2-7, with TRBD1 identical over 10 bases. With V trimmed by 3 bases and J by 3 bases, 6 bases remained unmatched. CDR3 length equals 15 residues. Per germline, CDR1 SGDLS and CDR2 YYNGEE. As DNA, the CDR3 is TGTGCCAGCAGCGGAGAAGGACAGGGGGACTACGAGCAGTACTTC. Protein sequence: CASSGEGQGDYEQYF.

The CDR3 reads CASSLTSLRGEQYF. CDR3 bases: TGTGCCAGCAGCTTGACTTCACTACGTGGGGAGCAGTACTTC. This rearrangement joins TRBV5-6 to TRBJ2-7; D call uncertain. CDR1 is SGHDT and CDR2 is YYEEEE in the germline V gene. The CDR3 is 14 residues long. V was cut by 1 base and J by 7 bases, with 15 bases left in between.

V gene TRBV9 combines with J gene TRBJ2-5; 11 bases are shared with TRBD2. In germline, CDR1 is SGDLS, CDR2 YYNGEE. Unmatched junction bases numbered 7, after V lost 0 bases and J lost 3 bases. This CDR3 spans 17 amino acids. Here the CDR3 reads CASSVGLAGGGEETQYF. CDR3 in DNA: TGTGCCAGCAGCGTAGGGCTAGCGGGAGGAGGAGAAGAGACCCAGTACTTC. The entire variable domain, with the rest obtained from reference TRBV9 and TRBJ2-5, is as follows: DSGVTQTPKHLITATGQRVTLRCSPRSGDLSVYWYQQSLDQGLQFLIQYYNGEERAKGNILERFSAQQFPDLHSELNLSSLELGDSALYFCASSVGLAGGGEETQYFGPGTRLLVL.

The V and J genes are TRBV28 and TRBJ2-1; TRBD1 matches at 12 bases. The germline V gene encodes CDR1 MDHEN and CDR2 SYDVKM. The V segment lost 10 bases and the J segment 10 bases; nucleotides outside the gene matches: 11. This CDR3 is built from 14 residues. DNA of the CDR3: TGTGCCATCGCGGGGGGACAGGGGGCCTACGAGCAGTTCTTC. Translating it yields CAIAGGQGAYEQFF.

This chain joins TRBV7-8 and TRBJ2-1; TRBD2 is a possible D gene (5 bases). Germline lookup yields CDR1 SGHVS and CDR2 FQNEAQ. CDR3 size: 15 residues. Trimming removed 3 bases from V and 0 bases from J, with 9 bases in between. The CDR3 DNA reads TGTGCCAGCAGCTTTACGGGGATCTCCTACAATGAGCAGTTCTTC. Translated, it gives CASSFTGISYNEQFF.

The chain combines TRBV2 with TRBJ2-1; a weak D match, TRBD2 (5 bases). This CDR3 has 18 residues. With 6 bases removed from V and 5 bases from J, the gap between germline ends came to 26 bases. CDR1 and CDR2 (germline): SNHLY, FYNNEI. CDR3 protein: CASSFRTQVFTSHNEQFF. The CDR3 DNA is TGTGCCAGCAGCTTTCGGACTCAGGTCTTCACCTCTCACAATGAGCAGTTCTTC.

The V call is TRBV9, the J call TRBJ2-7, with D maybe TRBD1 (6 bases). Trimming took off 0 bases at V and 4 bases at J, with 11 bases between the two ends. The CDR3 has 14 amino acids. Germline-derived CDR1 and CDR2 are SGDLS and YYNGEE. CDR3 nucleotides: TGTGCCAGCAGCGTAGGTGACAGGATATACGAGCAGTACTTC. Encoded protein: CASSVGDRIYEQYF. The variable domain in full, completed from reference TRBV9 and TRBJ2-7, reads DSGVTQTPKHLITATGQRVTLRCSPRSGDLSVYWYQQSLDQGLQFLIQYYNGEERAKGNILERFSAQQFPDLHSELNLSSLELGDSALYFCASSVGDRIYEQYFGPGTRLTVT.